This T cell receptor beta chain was identified in a study of CD8 T cells in ankylosing spondylitis (dated by TCRdb to about 2017). Regarding the study in general: The study profiled T cell receptor beta repertoires in healthy donors and ankylosing spondylitis patients to find disease-linked TCR variants. Samples of peripheral blood were taken, and for ankylosing spondylitis patients, synovial fluid was collected as well. The full study cohort was made up of over 20 ankylosing spondylitis patients and 108 healthy donors.

Details on this clonotype: Its cognate antigen has yet to be identified. No base qualities exist here, and no much larger clone lies one base off it.

TCRdb lists the instrument as Illumina HiSeq 2500. Quantitative 5'-RACE with molecular barcodes was used to prepare TCR beta libraries. Per the authors' processing: A new computational method, built on a probabilistic model of VDJ rearrangement, was used to identify disease-linked TCR variants. The raw public reads went through TCRdb reprocessing: fastp at Q25, MiXCR clone calling, in-frame beta chains kept. Merged by CDR3 protein, the rows form single entries marked with the most common genes and DNA. The V and J calls here are based on TCRdb, not the publication. The sample data list about 130,000 distinct CDR3 sequences, and roughly 13% of these were observed just once. Of the sample, 3% is held by the ten largest clones. Including the terminal cysteine and phenylalanine, the CDR3 comprises 13 residues. Only the CDR3 DNA stays, 39 bases, in frame from base 1. Looking up the germline V gene yields CDR1 MNHNS and CDR2 SASEGT. V was cut back by 7 bases and J by 9 bases, leaving a gap of 18 bases between them.

General study outcomes and caveats: In peripheral blood, the disease-linked clones were found at relatively low frequencies and had a CD8+ phenotype. Some motif variants had previously been reported in the synovial fluid and blood of reactive arthritis patients, which suggests shared mechanisms of disease initiation. Blood from ankylosing spondylitis patients appeared to be characterized by a TCR beta motif composed of eight highly homologous amino acid variants. The disease-linked clones were reported to be significantly enriched in matched synovial fluid samples from ankylosing spondylitis patients.

The sample was blood, either unsorted or a sorted T cell fraction (not recorded which). The sequence was collected from a female donor with ankylosing spondylitis or in good health (not recorded which). The chain is assembled from TRBV6-1 and TRBJ2-5; a confident D gene designation cannot be given. The nucleotides are TGTGCCAGCATGACCGGACCCCGTTGGGCCCAGTACTTC. Its protein is CASMTGPRWAQYF.